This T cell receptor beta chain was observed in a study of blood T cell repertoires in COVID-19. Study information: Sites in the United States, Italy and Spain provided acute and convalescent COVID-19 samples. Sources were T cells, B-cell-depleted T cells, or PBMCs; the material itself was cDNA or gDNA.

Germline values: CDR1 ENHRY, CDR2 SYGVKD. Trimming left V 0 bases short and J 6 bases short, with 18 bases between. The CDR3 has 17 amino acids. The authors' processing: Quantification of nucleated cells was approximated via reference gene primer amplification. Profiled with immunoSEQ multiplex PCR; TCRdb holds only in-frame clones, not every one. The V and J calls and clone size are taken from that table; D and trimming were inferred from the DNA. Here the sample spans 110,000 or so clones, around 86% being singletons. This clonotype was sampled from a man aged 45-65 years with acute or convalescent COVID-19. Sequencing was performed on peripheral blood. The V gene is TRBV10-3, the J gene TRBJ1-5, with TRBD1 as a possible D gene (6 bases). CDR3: CAISESGGGLDSQPQHF. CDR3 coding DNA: TGTGCCATCAGTGAGTCGGGGGGGGGCCTAGACAGTCAGCCCCAGCATTTT.